This T cell receptor beta chain was captured by sequencing in a study of T cells in localized non-small cell lung cancer. Findings and limits, study-wide: Among the top 100 tumor clones, a median around 50 appeared in adjacent lung. Sequencing was restricted to one tumor region; therefore, heterogeneity remains possible. The greatest T cell clonality was found in uninvolved adjacent lung (higher than in tumor). Longer overall survival was associated with a higher density of T cells in the blood.

Sequencing was performed with immunoSEQ multiplex PCR; in TCRdb, only in-frame clones are kept and a portion is missing. The sample records 90,000 to 95,000 clones, 80% to 90% being singletons. Germline V gene data show CDR1 as SGHDT and CDR2 as YYEEEE. This CDR3 contains 13 residues. About this clone itself: The target antigen is unknown. A read error may produce the germline difference seen at one junction end. The same CDR3 can be traced to other DNA sequences in this sample.

V is TRBV5-6 and J is TRBJ1-4; no firm D call. The receptor's source is a man between 40 and 70 years old with stage I squamous cell lung carcinoma. The sequences come from peripheral blood, collected before any cancer treatment. The CDR3 reads CASSLPTNEKLFF. DNA for the CDR3: TGTGCCAGCAGCTTACCAACAAATGAAAAACTGTTTTTT.